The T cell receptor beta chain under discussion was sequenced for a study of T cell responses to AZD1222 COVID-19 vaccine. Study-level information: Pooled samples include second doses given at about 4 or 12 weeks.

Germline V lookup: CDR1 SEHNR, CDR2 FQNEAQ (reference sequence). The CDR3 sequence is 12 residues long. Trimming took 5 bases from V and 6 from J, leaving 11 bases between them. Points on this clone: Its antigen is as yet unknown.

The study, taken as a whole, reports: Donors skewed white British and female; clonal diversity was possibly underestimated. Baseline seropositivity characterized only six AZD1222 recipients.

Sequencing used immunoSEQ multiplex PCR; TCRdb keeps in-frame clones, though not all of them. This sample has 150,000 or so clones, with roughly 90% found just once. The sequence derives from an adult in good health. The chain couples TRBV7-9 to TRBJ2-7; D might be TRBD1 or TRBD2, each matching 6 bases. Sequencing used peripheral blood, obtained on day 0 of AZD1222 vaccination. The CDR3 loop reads CASSLQGGEQYF. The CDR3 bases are TGTGCCAGCAGCCTACAGGGAGGCGAGCAGTACTTC.